The 27 T cell receptor beta chains below all came from one sample that was sequenced in a study of blood T cell repertoires in COVID-19. Clones were read by immunoSEQ multiplex PCR, and TCRdb kept only the in-frame ones, dropping some. The profile shows fewer than 350,000 clones, 70% to 90% of them singletons. Sequencing was carried out using peripheral blood. Receptors were obtained from a woman aged 25 to 45 with COVID-19, enrolled during active disease.

The V and J genes are TRBV7-9 and TRBJ2-1; 12 bases are shared with TRBD2. The CDR3 consists of 17 residues. V shed 4 bases and J 1 base; nucleotides not matched to a gene: 5. The V gene's germline CDR1 is SEHNR and CDR2 FQNEAQ (reference sequence). This CDR3 is CASSSRTSGTSYNEQFF. CDR3 DNA sequence: TGTGCCAGCAGCTCCCGGACTAGCGGGACGTCCTACAATGAGCAGTTCTTC.

This chain uses TRBV19 with TRBJ1-5; D may be TRBD1 (6 bases). V was shortened by 7 bases and J by 2 bases, with 15 bases between the two germline ends. The CDR3 length is 15 residues. Germline-derived CDR1 and CDR2 are LNHDA and SQIVND (reference sequence). The CDR3 loop is CASISQGQGNQPQHF. The DNA of the CDR3 is TGTGCCAGTATAAGCCAGGGGCAGGGCAATCAGCCCCAGCATTTT.

V is TRBV6-5 and J is TRBJ1-5, with 7 positions matching TRBD1. Unmatched junction bases numbered 7, after V lost 5 bases and J lost 6 bases. The germline gives CDR1 MNHEY, CDR2 SVGAGI. The CDR3 is 14 residues long. CDR3 amino acids: CASSRTGLGQPQHF. For the CDR3, the DNA is TGTGCCAGCAGTAGGACAGGACTGGGTCAGCCCCAGCATTTT.

This clone has just a few counts. The gene calls are TRBV2 and TRBJ1-5; TRBD1 is a possible D gene (6 bases). CDR3 size: 15 residues. With 0 bases removed from V and 7 bases from J, the gap between germline ends came to 13 bases. Germline CDR1 and CDR2: SNHLY and FYNNEI. The CDR3: CASSEARGGRQPQHF. The DNA of the CDR3 is TGTGCCAGCAGTGAAGCGAGGGGGGGCCGGCAGCCCCAGCATTTT. Supplemented by reference TRBV2 and TRBJ1-5, the full variable domain reads EPEVTQTPSHQVTQMGQEVILRCVPISNHLYFYWYRQILGQKVEFLVSFYNNEISEKSEIFDDQFSVERPDGSNFTLKIRSTKLEDSAMYFCASSEARGGRQPQHFGDGTRLSIL.

The V call is TRBV18, the J call TRBJ1-5; D unresolved. Germline assignment: CDR1 KGHSH and CDR2 LQKENI. This CDR3 is built from 14 residues. The germline V and J ends were trimmed by 2 bases and 4 bases, with 9 bases remaining between them. Written as DNA, the CDR3 is TGTGCCAGCTCACCAGGGCAGAGAAATCAGCCCCAGCATTTT. Translated, it gives CASSPGQRNQPQHF.

The chain carries TRBV2 and TRBJ2-7; D not resolved. Germline CDR1 SNHLY, CDR2 FYNNEI. This CDR3 region has 14 residues. V lost 1 base and J 3 bases, leaving 10 bases between the germline ends. CDR3 amino acids: CASSEGWQVYEQYV. DNA for the CDR3: TGTGCCAGCAGTGAAGGTTGGCAGGTCTACGAGCAGTACGTC.

The chain joins TRBV19 to TRBJ1-5; D unclear. Germline V gene sequence: CDR1 LNHDA, CDR2 SQIVND (reference sequence). Between the trimmed V and J ends, which lost 8 bases and 7 bases, there was a span of 15 bases. CDR3 length: 13 residues. The CDR3, as DNA: TGTGCCAGTTCCGCTGGGCTTGGGCAGCCCCAGCATTTT. Translation gives CASSAGLGQPQHF.

The rearrangement links TRBV19 to TRBJ2-1; 12 bases map to TRBD2. V lost 6 bases and J lost 8; bases outside the gene matches: 8. There are 15 residues in the CDR3. Germline V lookup: CDR1 LNHDA, CDR2 SQIVND (reference sequence). The CDR3 loop reads CASSPLAGGRDEQFF. CDR3 sequence (DNA): TGTGCCAGTAGCCCCCTAGCGGGGGGGCGCGATGAGCAGTTCTTC.

This sequence joins TRBV29-1 and TRBJ1-1; a weak D match, TRBD1 (6 bases). Trimming removed 5 bases at V and 10 bases at J, with 20 bases between. Germline values: CDR1 SQVTM, CDR2 ANQGSEA. The length of the CDR3 is 13 residues. CDR3 loop: CSVLGDTRTTAFF. For the CDR3, the DNA is TGCAGCGTTCTCGGGGACACAAGAACCACAGCTTTCTTT.

The chain carries TRBV27 and TRBJ1-3; D is unclear. V lost 0 bases and J 6 bases, leaving 12 bases between the germline ends. In germline, CDR1 is MNHEY, CDR2 SMNVEV (reference sequence). The CDR3 totals 15 residues. DNA for the CDR3: TGTGCCAGCAGTTTATCGCCCTACTCTCAAAACACCATATATTTT. Its protein is CASSLSPYSQNTIYF.

The chain combines TRBV10-2 with TRBJ2-7, with D tentatively TRBD1 (5 bases). Germline V gene lookup returns CDR1 WSHSY and CDR2 SAAADI. V shed 5 bases and J shed 5 bases, with 13 bases lying between them. The CDR3 totals 13 residues. DNA of the CDR3: TGCGCCAGCAGTATGGGGCTTAGTAACGAGCAGTACGTC. Protein sequence: CASSMGLSNEQYV.

V is TRBV19 and J is TRBJ1-2, with TRBD1 as a possible D gene (5 bases). Germline values: CDR1 LNHDA, CDR2 SQIVND (reference sequence). The CDR3 is made up of 14 amino acids. V lost 7 bases to trimming and J lost 4 bases, with 16 bases between them. The CDR3 DNA reads as TGTGCCAGTACCCGGGGGGGAAAGGGCTATGGCTACACCTTC. This encodes CASTRGGKGYGYTF. The whole variable domain, filled in from reference TRBV19 and TRBJ1-2, reads DGGITQSPKYLFRKEGQNVTLSCEQNLNHDAMYWYRQDPGQGLRLIYYSQIVNDFQKGDIAEGYSVSREKKESFPLTVTSAQKNPTAFYLCASTRGGKGYGYTFGSGTRLTVV.

For the CDR3, the DNA is TGTGCCAGCAGCTTAGATCGAGGGGGATTCGGGGAGCTGTTTTTT. Amino acids: CASSLDRGGFGELFF. J is TRBJ2-2 and V is TRBV11-3; maybe TRBD1 (6 bases). Trimming stripped 0 bases from V and 7 bases from J, with 12 bases between. Germline V gene sequence: CDR1 SGHNT, CDR2 YENEEA. This CDR3 spans 15 amino acids.

The chain recombines TRBV6-4 with TRBJ2-7, with D possibly TRBD1 on 6 matching bases. The CDR3 sequence is 10 residues long. CDR1 is MRHNA, CDR2 SNTAGT, per germline. In DNA, the CDR3 is TGTGCCAGCAGTGCAACAGGGCCCCTCGTC. Translating gives CASSATGPLV.

The chain links TRBV5-1 to TRBJ1-5, with D unresolved. Germline V CDR1 and CDR2: SGHRS, YFSETQ. V lost 4 bases, J lost 3 bases, and 8 bases lay in between. This CDR3 is built from 13 residues. CDR3 coding DNA: TGCGCCAGCAGCCGCGGGATCAATCAGCCCCAGCATTTT. It yields the protein CASSRGINQPQHF. Full variable domain (outside the CDR3, taken from reference TRBV5-1 and TRBJ1-5): KAGVTQTPRYLIKTRGQQVTLSCSPISGHRSVSWYQQTPGQGLQFLFEYFSETQRNKGNFPGRFSGRQFSNSRSEMNVSTLELGDSALYLCASSRGINQPQHFGDGTRLSIL.

The rearrangement uses TRBV14 and TRBJ1-1; TRBD1 is a possible D gene (6 bases). Germline CDR1 SGHDN, CDR2 FVKESK. This CDR3 spans 13 amino acids. V gave up 3 bases and J gave up 2 bases, with 7 bases separating them. The CDR3 sequence is CASSQGQNTEAFF. CDR3 nucleotide sequence: TGTGCCAGCAGCCAGGGACAAAACACTGAAGCTTTCTTT.

The rearrangement joins TRBV12-3 or TRBV12-4 to TRBJ1-5; D is undetermined. V lost 1 base and J lost 5, with 3 bases in between. CDR3 size: 12 residues. The CDR3 region has the DNA TGTGCCAGCAGTTTAGGAGATCAGCCCCAGCATTTT. It encodes CASSLGDQPQHF.

The chain links TRBV11-3 to TRBJ2-2; a possible D gene is TRBD2 (6 bases). CDR1 is SGHNT, CDR2 YENEEA, per germline. The CDR3 totals 14 residues. The germline V and J ends were trimmed by 5 bases and 7 bases, with 14 bases remaining between them. CDR3 coding DNA: TGTGCCAGCAGCCCTTGGGGGGAAAACGGGGAGCTGTTTTTT. Its translation: CASSPWGENGELFF.

This sequence joins TRBV7-9 and TRBJ1-2, with D possibly being TRBD1 (6 bases). The CDR3 is made up of 16 amino acids. Germline CDR1 and CDR2: SEHNR and FQNEAQ (reference sequence). V lost 2 bases and J lost 4, with 17 bases in between. The CDR3 sequence: CASSLYSGQGFYGYTF. The CDR3, as DNA: TGTGCCAGCAGCTTATACTCGGGGCAGGGGTTCTATGGCTACACCTTC.

The J gene is TRBJ1-1, the V gene TRBV6-5, with 10 bases lining up with TRBD1. The V segment lost 2 bases and the J segment 1 base; nucleotides outside the gene matches: 4. The CDR3 is made up of 16 amino acids. Germline values: CDR1 MNHEY, CDR2 SVGAGI. The chain's CDR3 is CASSYRTGGRNTEAFF. For the CDR3, the DNA is TGTGCCAGCAGTTACCGGACAGGGGGAAGGAACACTGAAGCTTTCTTT.

V is TRBV7-3 and J is TRBJ2-1; unclear D gene. Per the germline V gene, CDR1 is SGHTA and CDR2 is FQGTGA. V lost 4 bases to trimming and J lost 8 bases, with 18 bases between them. CDR3 length: 15 residues. DNA of the CDR3: TGTGCCAGCAGCTCCTCCCCTAGGAAAGGAGATGAGCAGTTCTTC. Translated: CASSSSPRKGDEQFF. The complete variable domain, with remaining parts taken from reference TRBV7-3 and TRBJ2-1, reads GAGVSQTPSNKVTEKGKYVELRCDPISGHTALYWYRQSLGQGPEFLIYFQGTGAADDSGLPNDRFFAVRPEGSVSTLKIQRTERGDSAVYLCASSSSPRKGDEQFFGPGTRLTVL.

This rearrangement joins TRBV30 to TRBJ1-5, with 9 bases fitting TRBD1. V lost 3 bases to trimming and J lost 5 bases; unmatched junction nucleotides: 2. Germline CDR1 reads GTSNPN; CDR2 reads SVGIG (reference sequence). The CDR3 totals 13 residues. CDR3 residues: CAWRRTGDQPQHF. The CDR3 bases are TGTGCCTGGAGAAGGACAGGGGATCAGCCCCAGCATTTT.

This rearrangement joins TRBV7-9 to TRBJ1-2; no firm D call. Between the trimmed V and J ends, which lost 0 bases and 8 bases, there was a span of 4 bases. From germline, CDR1 is SEHNR and CDR2 FQNEAQ (reference sequence). The CDR3 runs 11 residues. The CDR3 region has the DNA TGTGCCAGCAGCTTAGCGCGGGGCTACACCTTC. Translated: CASSLARGYTF.

The rearrangement joins TRBV13 to TRBJ2-5, with a possible D match to TRBD1 (6 bases). The CDR3 has 15 residues. V was clipped by 2 bases and J by 1 base, with 11 bases between them. Germline V CDR1 and CDR2: PRHDT, FYEKMQ (reference sequence). The CDR3 coding sequence is TGTGCCAGCAGCTTACGGACAGCCCGCCAAGAGACCCAGTACTTC. Its protein product is CASSLRTARQETQYF.

The rearrangement links TRBV7-8 to TRBJ2-2; D call uncertain. The length of the CDR3 is 12 residues. The germline CDR1 and CDR2 sequences are SGHVS and FQNEAQ. The V and J ends lost 7 bases and 3 bases respectively, with 6 bases between them. CDR3: CASTAHTGELFF. Written as DNA, the CDR3 is TGTGCCAGCACAGCGCACACCGGGGAGCTGTTTTTT.

This clone was seen once. This chain links TRBV4-2 with TRBJ1-6, with unresolved D. The CDR3 consists of 14 residues. Germline V lookup: CDR1 LGHNA, CDR2 YNFKEQ. Trimming removed 7 bases from V and 5 bases from J, with 12 bases in between. CDR3 amino acids: CASNKGGNNSPLHF. CDR3 nucleotides: TGTGCCAGCAACAAGGGAGGGAATAATTCACCCCTCCACTTT.

The chain combines TRBV7-9 with TRBJ2-2; TRBD2 agrees at 7 bases. The junction had 3 bases not matched to a gene; V was cut back by 1 base and J by 4 bases. Germline V CDR1 and CDR2: SEHNR, FQNEAQ (reference sequence). CDR3 size: 15 residues. This chain's CDR3 is CASSLVAGVTGELFF. The CDR3 nucleotides are TGTGCCAGCAGCTTAGTCGCGGGGGTCACCGGGGAGCTGTTTTTT.